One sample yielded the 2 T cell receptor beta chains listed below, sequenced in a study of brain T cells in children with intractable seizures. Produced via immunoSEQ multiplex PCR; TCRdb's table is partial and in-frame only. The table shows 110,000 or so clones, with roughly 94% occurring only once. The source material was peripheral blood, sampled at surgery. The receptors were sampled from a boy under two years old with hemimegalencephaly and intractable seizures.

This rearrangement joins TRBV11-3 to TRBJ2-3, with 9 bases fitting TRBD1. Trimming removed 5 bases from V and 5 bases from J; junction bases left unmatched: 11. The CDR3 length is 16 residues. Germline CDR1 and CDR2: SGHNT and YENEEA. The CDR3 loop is CASSPRDREGKDTQYF. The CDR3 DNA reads TGTGCCAGCAGCCCGAGGGACAGGGAGGGGAAAGATACGCAGTATTTT.

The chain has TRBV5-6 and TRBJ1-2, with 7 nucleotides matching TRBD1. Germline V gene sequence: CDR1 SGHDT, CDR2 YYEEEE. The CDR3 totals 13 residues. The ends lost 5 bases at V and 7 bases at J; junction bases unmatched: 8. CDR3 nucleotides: TGTGCCAGCAGTTCCGCAGGGGGTACTGGCTACACCTTC. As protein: CASSSAGGTGYTF.